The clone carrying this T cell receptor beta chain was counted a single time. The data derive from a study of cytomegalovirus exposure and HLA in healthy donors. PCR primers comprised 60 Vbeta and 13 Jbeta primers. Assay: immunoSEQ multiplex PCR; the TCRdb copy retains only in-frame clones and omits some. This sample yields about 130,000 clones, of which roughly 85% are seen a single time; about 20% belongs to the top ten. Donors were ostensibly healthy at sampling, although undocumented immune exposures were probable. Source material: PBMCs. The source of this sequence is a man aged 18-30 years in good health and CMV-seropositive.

For the CDR3, the DNA is TGTGCCAGCAGCTGGTTAGCGGGGGGGACCTACGAGCAGTACTTC. Protein product: CASSWLAGGTYEQYF. The rearrangement links TRBV13 to TRBJ2-7, with 11 positions matching TRBD2. Germline CDR1 is PRHDT and CDR2 is FYEKMQ (reference sequence). CDR3 size: 15 residues. With V trimmed by 4 bases and J by 2 bases, 4 bases remained unmatched.